This TCR beta chain was observed in a study of cytomegalovirus exposure and HLA in healthy donors. The CDR3 runs to 16 residues. Study-level results: The study designated roughly 150 TCR beta chains cytomegalovirus-associated.

As for this clone: The antigen remains undetermined.

Sequencing used immunoSEQ multiplex PCR; TCRdb keeps in-frame clones, though not all of them. The profile shows around 150,000 clones, around nine tenths of them singletons. The chain carries TRBV1 and TRBJ2-2; the table's D call TRBD1 went unverified against the DNA. TRBV1 is a known pseudogene. Sequencing used PBMCs. The TCR comes from a man aged 18 to 29 in good health and CMV-seronegative. The CDR3 nucleotides are TGCACCAGCAGCCAAGTCGCCCTAGGGGTTTACGGGGAGCTGTTTTTT. It yields the protein CTSSQVALGVYGELFF.